Following are 25 T cell receptor beta chains from one sample sequenced in a study of T cell responses to AZD1222 COVID-19 vaccine. Profiling relied on immunoSEQ multiplex PCR, and the TCRdb table lists in-frame clones only, not all of them. The sample records over 150,000 clones, about 91% being singletons. Sequences were derived from peripheral blood, sampled on day 0 of MenACWY control vaccination. These receptors all come from an adult in good health.

The rearrangement links TRBV9 to TRBJ2-7; D may be TRBD1 or TRBD2 (7 bases each). The CDR3 has 15 amino acids. The V end was cut by 3 bases, the J end by 3 bases, with 16 bases between. Germline CDR1 is SGDLS and CDR2 is YYNGEE. CDR3 bases: TGTGCCAGCAGCGAGGGGGGGACAGCACGCTACGAGCAGTACTTC. Amino acid sequence: CASSEGGTARYEQYF. The entire variable domain, with the rest obtained from reference TRBV9 and TRBJ2-7, is as follows: DSGVTQTPKHLITATGQRVTLRCSPRSGDLSVYWYQQSLDQGLQFLIQYYNGEERAKGNILERFSAQQFPDLHSELNLSSLELGDSALYFCASSEGGTARYEQYFGPGTRLTVT.

J is TRBJ2-2 and V is TRBV5-1; 9 nucleotides match TRBD2. The length of the CDR3 is 18 residues. The V gene end was trimmed by 5 bases and the J gene end by 4 bases; junction bases not matched to a gene: 15. Germline V lookup: CDR1 SGHRS, CDR2 YFSETQ. The CDR3 protein is CASSHLLAGLAGTGELFF. CDR3 DNA sequence: TGCGCCAGCAGTCACCTCCTGGCGGGACTAGCTGGCACCGGGGAGCTGTTTTTT.

The chain employs TRBV10-3 and TRBJ1-2; 11 bases line up with TRBD1. CDR1 ENHRY and CDR2 SYGVKD come from the germline V gene. The CDR3 totals 18 residues. Losses at the gene ends were 1 base for V and 6 bases for J; bases not matched to a gene: 13. CDR3 bases: TGTGCCATCAGTGAGTACCTACCCGGACAGGGGGCGCGGAATGGCTACACCTTC. Its translation is CAISEYLPGQGARNGYTF.

This clone was observed a single time. The CDR3 region is CASTPRGNTGELFF. CDR3 DNA: TGTGCCAGCACGCCGCGGGGGAACACCGGGGAGCTGTTTTTT. The chain links TRBV9 to TRBJ2-2; possible D gene TRBD2, 6 bases. This CDR3 region has 14 residues. In germline, CDR1 is SGDLS, CDR2 YYNGEE. V lost 6 bases and J 1 base, leaving 10 bases between the germline ends.

The V call is TRBV12-3 or TRBV12-4, the J call TRBJ2-5; TRBD2 agrees at 8 bases. The ends lost 6 bases at V and 5 bases at J; junction bases unmatched: 5. The CDR3 has 13 amino acids. The CDR3 DNA reads as TGTGCCAGCAGACTCGGGGGGGTGGAGACCCAGTACTTC. Protein: CASRLGGVETQYF.

The chain joins TRBV11-3 to TRBJ2-3; the D is unclear. The CDR3 is made up of 11 amino acids. CDR1 and CDR2 from the germline V gene are SGHNT and YENEEA. V was pared by 3 bases and J by 6 bases, with 4 bases between. The DNA for the CDR3 is TGTGCCAGCAGCTTTGGTGATACGCAGTATTTT. This gives the protein CASSFGDTQYF.

V usage is TRBV6-5 and J usage is TRBJ1-2; TRBD1 agrees at 7 bases. The junction had 6 bases not matched to a gene; V was cut back by 2 bases and J by 0 bases. The CDR3 runs 16 residues. CDR1 is MNHEY and CDR2 is SVGAGI in the germline V gene. CDR3 protein: CASSYTTGATNYGYTF. DNA of the CDR3: TGTGCCAGCAGTTACACAACAGGGGCTACTAACTATGGCTACACCTTC.

This chain uses TRBV19 with TRBJ1-5; TRBD1 matches 9 bases. The germline V gene encodes CDR1 LNHDA and CDR2 SQIVND (reference sequence). J gave up 4 bases and V 7 bases, and 5 bases lay outside the gene matches. CDR3 length: 14 residues. For the CDR3, the DNA is TGTGCCAGTACCCGGGACAGGGAGAATCAGCCCCAGCATTTT. This encodes CASTRDRENQPQHF.

The V and J genes are TRBV7-2 and TRBJ1-2; unclear D gene. The CDR3 loop spans 11 amino acids. Germline CDR1 and CDR2: SGHTA and FQGNSA. Trimming pared 4 bases from V and 12 bases from J, leaving 12 bases between. CDR3: CASSSGLHNTF. The CDR3, as DNA: TGTGCCAGCAGCTCAGGACTCCATAACACCTTC.

The count of this clone is one. The chain employs TRBV24-1 and TRBJ1-1; D is possibly TRBD1 (5 bases). From germline, CDR1 is KGHDR and CDR2 SFDVKD. CDR3 length: 14 amino acids. The V and J ends lost 0 bases and 11 bases respectively, with 15 bases between them. The DNA for the CDR3 is TGTGCCACCAGTGATTTGAGTTTAAGGCAGGGCGCTTTCTTT. Translation gives CATSDLSLRQGAFF.

This chain connects TRBV19 to TRBJ1-3, with D possibly TRBD1 on 6 matching bases. V was pared by 5 bases and J by 3 bases, with 20 bases between. CDR1 LNHDA and CDR2 SQIVND come from the germline V gene (reference sequence). The CDR3 runs 17 residues. In DNA, the CDR3 is TGTGCCAGTAGTTCCGTAGCCGGGGGGCTAATTGGAAACACCATATATTTT. It specifies CASSSVAGGLIGNTIYF.

The rearrangement uses TRBV19 and TRBJ1-5; 11 bases map to TRBD1. With 6 bases clipped from V and 0 bases from J, the junction kept 10 bases outside the gene matches. Germline assignment: CDR1 LNHDA and CDR2 SQIVND (reference sequence). CDR3 length: 18 residues. Here the CDR3 DNA reads TGTGCCAGTAGAGGACAGGGGGCTTCGGGGATTAGCAATCAGCCCCAGCATTTT. This codes for CASRGQGASGISNQPQHF.

This clone was found once. The V and J genes are TRBV28 and TRBJ1-5; D not resolved. The V end lost 1 base, the J end lost 1 base, and 5 bases lay between the germline ends. Germline V CDR1 and CDR2: MDHEN, SYDVKM. This CDR3 is 14 amino acids long. Here the CDR3 reads CASSLFGSNQPQHF. As DNA, the CDR3 is TGTGCCAGCAGTTTATTCGGCAGCAATCAGCCCCAGCATTTT.

This clone was observed once. The V gene is TRBV19, the J gene TRBJ1-2; possibly TRBD1 for D (5 bases). CDR3 length: 13 amino acids. Trimming shortened V by 5 bases and J by 3 bases, and 10 bases separated the two germline ends. Germline CDR1 LNHDA, CDR2 SQIVND (reference sequence). The CDR3 protein is CASSWSRDYGYTF. The DNA for the CDR3 is TGTGCCAGTAGTTGGTCCAGGGACTATGGCTACACCTTC. Full variable domain (remainder filled in from reference TRBV19 and TRBJ1-2): DGGITQSPKYLFRKEGQNVTLSCEQNLNHDAMYWYRQDPGQGLRLIYYSQIVNDFQKGDIAEGYSVSREKKESFPLTVTSAQKNPTAFYLCASSWSRDYGYTFGSGTRLTVV.

V is TRBV19 and J is TRBJ2-7, with 9 positions matching TRBD1. There are 16 residues in the CDR3. Looked up from germline, CDR1 is LNHDA and CDR2 is SQIVND (reference sequence). Unmatched junction bases numbered 7, after V lost 0 bases and J lost 4 bases. The CDR3 region is CASSIEGTGIYYEQYF. For the CDR3, the DNA is TGTGCCAGTAGTATAGAGGGGACAGGGATTTATTACGAGCAGTACTTC.

V and J are TRBV7-2 and TRBJ2-1, with unresolved D. The CDR3 extends over 15 amino acids. CDR1 and CDR2 from the germline V gene are SGHTA and FQGNSA. V gave up 1 base and J gave up 0 bases, with 7 bases separating them. CDR3 loop: CASSLDKSSYNEQFF. The CDR3 DNA reads TGTGCCAGCAGCTTAGACAAGAGCTCCTACAATGAGCAGTTCTTC.

V usage is TRBV5-1 and J usage is TRBJ2-2; 7 positions agree with TRBD2. The CDR3 totals 16 residues. J lost 0 bases, V lost 5 bases, and 7 bases had no gene match. From germline, CDR1 is SGHRS and CDR2 YFSETQ. The CDR3 coding sequence is TGCGCCAGCAGACAAACCCTAGCGGCGAACACCGGGGAGCTGTTTTTT. It yields the protein CASRQTLAANTGELFF.

The rearrangement links TRBV10-2 to TRBJ2-5; D is tentatively TRBD1 or TRBD2 (5 bases each). This CDR3 has 16 amino acids. Looked up from germline, CDR1 is WSHSY and CDR2 is SAAADI. V lost 1 base and J lost 9, with 21 bases in between. CDR3 bases: TGCGCCAGCAGTGAGTGGATCGGGTCCGGGGCGTCGGCCCAGTACTTC. It encodes CASSEWIGSGASAQYF.

The V and J genes are TRBV5-1 and TRBJ1-1; D gene ambiguous. Germline CDR1 is SGHRS and CDR2 is YFSETQ. Trimming left V 8 bases short and J 5 bases short, with 13 bases between. The CDR3 has 12 amino acids. The CDR3: CASTQSGTEAFF. For the CDR3, the DNA is TGCGCCAGTACACAATCGGGAACTGAAGCTTTCTTT.

This clone showed up just once. CDR3 DNA: TGTGCCAGTAGGGGTCAGGGGGCGAATTCACCCCTCCACTTT. Protein sequence: CASRGQGANSPLHF. The chain couples TRBV19 to TRBJ1-6; the match to TRBD1 covers 8 bases. This CDR3 contains 14 residues. V shed 6 bases and J 7 bases; nucleotides not matched to a gene: 5. Germline V gene data show CDR1 as LNHDA and CDR2 as SQIVND (reference sequence).

V usage is TRBV3-1 (or the pseudogene TRBV3-2) and J usage is TRBJ2-6; D uncertain. The germline V and J ends were trimmed by 0 bases and 4 bases, with 7 bases remaining between them. This CDR3 contains 15 residues. The V gene's germline CDR1 is LGHDT and CDR2 YNNKEL (reference sequence). The CDR3 sequence: CASSQDFTGANVLTF. The CDR3 bases are TGTGCCAGCAGCCAAGATTTTACCGGGGCCAACGTCCTGACTTTC.

V gene TRBV6-6 combines with J gene TRBJ1-2; 10 positions agree with TRBD1. The CDR3 loop spans 16 amino acids. CDR1 and CDR2 (germline): MNHNY, SVGAGI (reference sequence). V shed 6 bases, J shed 6 bases, and the junction held 13 bases outside the gene matches. DNA of the CDR3: TGTGCCAGCAGCCAGAACACCGGGACAGGGGTACATGGCTACACCTTC. This sequence encodes CASSQNTGTGVHGYTF.

The chain employs TRBV18 and TRBJ2-3, with TRBD1 identical over 9 bases. Germline CDR1 reads KGHSH; CDR2 reads LQKENI. This CDR3 region has 15 residues. V shed 0 bases and J 5 bases; nucleotides not matched to a gene: 3. The CDR3 is CASSPPPTGGDTQYF. CDR3 nucleotide sequence: TGTGCCAGCTCACCACCCCCGACAGGGGGAGATACGCAGTATTTT.

The rearrangement links TRBV25-1 to TRBJ2-7; D not resolved. The V gene's germline CDR1 is MGHDK and CDR2 SYGVNS. The length of the CDR3 is 13 residues. Trimming stripped 2 bases from V and 4 bases from J, with 9 bases between. The CDR3 sequence is CASSEDLNYEQYF. DNA for the CDR3: TGTGCCAGCAGTGAAGACCTCAATTACGAGCAGTACTTC.

This clone has just a few counts. This chain uses TRBV6-4 with TRBJ2-3; 7 nucleotides align to TRBD2. The germline gives CDR1 MRHNA, CDR2 SNTAGT. V dropped 8 bases and J dropped 0; count of bases not matched to a gene: 5. The CDR3 sequence is 14 residues long. Here the CDR3 reads CASGEAGSTDTQYF. CDR3 DNA sequence: TGTGCCAGCGGGGAAGCGGGGAGCACAGATACGCAGTATTTT.